The clone carrying this T cell receptor beta chain has a single count. TCRdb processed the RT-PCR reads anew with MiXCR; each CDR3 protein has one entry. The sample shows 550,000 to 750,000 distinct CDR3 sequences, around 14% of them seen only once. V lost 5 bases to trimming and J lost 6 bases; unmatched junction nucleotides: 10. Germline lookup yields CDR1 SEHNR and CDR2 FQNEAQ (reference sequence). This CDR3 comprises 16 residues. The chain couples TRBV7-9 to TRBJ1-5; 10 nucleotides line up with TRBD1. The TCR was taken from a female donor in good health, serving as a healthy control. The sequenced material came from memory CD4+ T cells from blood. CDR3: CASSPSGTGVFQPQHF. The CDR3, as DNA: TGTGCCAGCAGCCCATCCGGGACAGGGGTGTTTCAGCCCCAGCATTTT.